The clone carrying this T cell receptor beta chain came up many times. Its antigen is still unknown. Patients were all untreated before their thyroid surgery. In the authors' methods: Differences in CDR3 between clinicopathological groups were drawn on to build a classifier intended to discriminate distant-metastatic papillary thyroid cancer patients. TCRdb reprocessed the PCR reads using MiXCR. It is TCRdb's table, rather than the study itself, that gives the V and J calls and clone size. The sample carries approximately 24,000 clones, 20% to 25% recorded once. This sample was included in a study of metastatic and nonmetastatic thyroid tumors. General study findings and limits: A significant increase in TCR beta diversity was reportedly seen in malignant thyroid tumors relative to benign nodules, in blood and tumor.

CDR1 and CDR2 from the germline V gene are SGHNT and YENEEA. The CDR3 is 16 residues long. V was shortened by 1 base and J by 2 bases, with 14 bases between the two germline ends. The source is a male donor with papillary thyroid cancer or a benign thyroid nodule (not recorded which). Some clones in this sample may be carry-over from other donors' samples. Sequencing used blood. This chain uses TRBV11-3 with TRBJ1-1, with D perhaps TRBD1 (5 bases). CDR3 residues: CASSLVRGLLNTEAFF. CDR3 DNA sequence: TGTGCCAGCAGCTTAGTAAGGGGCTTATTAAACACTGAAGCTTTCTTT.